These T cell receptor beta chains were read from a single sample in a study of T cells in localized non-small cell lung cancer. Sequencing used immunoSEQ multiplex PCR; TCRdb keeps in-frame clones, though not all of them. The table has some 2,000 clones, about 30% seen once. This sample comprised normal lung tissue next to the tumor, obtained before any cancer treatment. These receptors were obtained from a woman between 35 and 75 years old with stage I lung adenocarcinoma. Both conserved end residues are part of each CDR3. D genes are given only for firm matches. The size of a clone is reported for some rows only, either as once, few or many, or as a class for expanded clones.

TRBJ2-6,TRBV6-8,.,.,TGTGCCAGCAGTCTCCCACCGCTAGCCTCTGGGGCCAACGTCCTGACTTTC,CASSLPPLASGANVLTF
TRBJ1-4,TRBV14,.,once,TGTGCCAGCAGCCAAGCAGAAACTAATGAAAAACTGTTTTTT,CASSQAETNEKLFF
TRBJ2-5,TRBV11-3,.,large,TGTGCCAGCAGCTCCGGACGGGTTGGTCGAGAGACCCAGTACTTC,CASSSGRVGRETQYF
TRBJ2-5,TRBV11-3,.,few,TGTGCCAGCAGCTTTGGGTTAGCCGGAGACAAAGAGACCCAGTACTTC,CASSFGLAGDKETQYF
TRBJ1-1,TRBV30,TRBD1,.,TGTGCCCGCCGGGACAGGGAGACCACTGAAGCTTTCTTT,CARRDRETTEAFF
TRBJ2-3,TRBV11-3,TRBD1,.,TGTGCCAGCAGCTTTGGGACAGGGGGTGCAGATACGCAGTATTTT,CASSFGTGGADTQYF
TRBJ2-3,TRBV19,.,.,TGTGCCAGTAGAAGGGAGTATAGCGGATACACAGATACGCAGTATTTT,CASRREYSGYTDTQYF
TRBJ1-5,TRBV19,.,.,TGTGCCAGTAGTATATGGGGGGCCGACCTTAATAGGCCCCAGCATTTT,CASSIWGADLNRPQHF
TRBJ1-1,TRBV6-8,.,few,TGTGCCAGCAGTTATTTGAAGCGACAGGCCAACACTGAAGCTTTCTTT,CASSYLKRQANTEAFF
TRBJ2-5,TRBV11-3,.,.,TGTGCCAGCACCCTTCGGGGCGCCAGTTCAGAGACCCAGTACTTC,CASTLRGASSETQYF
TRBJ2-5,TRBV29-1,TRBD1,.,TGCAGCGTTGGAGGGGGCCCTCCCAAAGAGACCCAGTACTTC,CSVGGGPPKETQYF
TRBJ1-5,TRBV28,.,.,TGTGCCAGCAGTTTTCAGGTAGGGAATCAGCCCCAGCATTTT,CASSFQVGNQPQHF
TRBJ2-7,TRBV25-1,TRBD1,.,TGTGCCAGCAGCCCAAAAGACAGGGGCGGGTACGAGCAGTACTTC,CASSPKDRGGYEQYF
TRBJ2-7,TRBV5-1,TRBD2,.,TGCGCCAGCAGCTTGGGGGCTAGCGGGAAATACGAGCAGTACTTC,CASSLGASGKYEQYF
TRBJ2-3,TRBV6-8,TRBD1,.,TGTGCCAGCAGTTACTCGGGACAGGACACAGATACGCAGTATTTT,CASSYSGQDTDTQYF
TRBJ2-7,TRBV2,TRBD2,few,TGTGCCAGCAGGGCCTCACTAGCGGGAGTTGACGAGCAGTACTTC,CASRASLAGVDEQYF
TRBJ2-7,TRBV19,.,.,TGTGCCAGTAGTCCTCAACCGGACAGCAACGAGCAGTACTTC,CASSPQPDSNEQYF
TRBJ1-5,TRBV19,.,.,TGTGCCAGTAGTGGCCGGGACCGAGTTTCGAATCAGCCCCAGCATTTT,CASSGRDRVSNQPQHF
TRBJ2-3,TRBV18,.,.,TGTGCCAGCTCAGAACTTGGGGCTGGAGATACGCAGTATTTT,CASSELGAGDTQYF
TRBJ2-1,TRBV10-2,TRBD2,.,TGCGCCAGCCACGGGACTAGCTATCTGGGCGGCAATGAGCAGTTCTTC,CASHGTSYLGGNEQFF
TRBJ1-1,TRBV19,.,few,TGTGCCAGTAAGGGGAACACTGAAGCTTTCTTT,CASKGNTEAFF
TRBJ1-2,TRBV9,.,.,TGTGCCAGCAGCGGGACAAGGATCGGCTATGGCTACACCTTC,CASSGTRIGYGYTF
TRBJ1-2,TRBV30,.,once,TGTGCCTCTTTGGGACTGAACTATGGCTACACCTTC,CASLGLNYGYTF
TRBJ1-3,TRBV11-3,.,.,TGTGCCAGCAGCCCACAGAGCTCTGGAAACACCATATATTTT,CASSPQSSGNTIYF
TRBJ2-5,TRBV19,TRBD1,few,TGTGCCAGTACGAGGGGACAGGGGCGACAAGAGACCCAGTACTTC,CASTRGQGRQETQYF
TRBJ1-1,TRBV30,.,once,TGTGCCTGGTCCGGCCCCCGGGGCCCCACTGAAGCTTTCTTT,CAWSGPRGPTEAFF
TRBJ2-3,TRBV14,TRBD2,.,TGTGCCAGCAGCCAAGATGGAATACTAGCGGGTCCAACCGACGCAGATACGCAGTATTTT,CASSQDGILAGPTDADTQYF
TRBJ2-2,TRBV18,.,.,TGTGCCAGCTCACTTCGAGATCACTCGATGAACACCGGGGAGCTGTTTTTT,CASSLRDHSMNTGELFF
TRBJ1-1,TRBV6-8,TRBD1,medium-sized,TGTGCCAGCAGTTCGACCCAACAGGGGCCTGAAGCTTTCTTT,CASSSTQQGPEAFF
TRBJ2-1,TRBV19,.,.,TGTGCCAGTAGTGGGATACAGGGAGGAGGTGAGCAGTTCTTC,CASSGIQGGGEQFF
TRBJ2-2,TRBV7-7,.,few,TGTGCTAGCAGCCTAATCCCCATGGGGAGGGGGCATGGGACCGGGGAGCTGTTTTTT,CASSLIPMGRGHGTGELFF
TRBJ2-7,TRBV25-1,TRBD1,.,TGTGCCAGCCTCCCGGGACAGGGCCTGGTAGGGTCCTACGAGCAGTACTTC,CASLPGQGLVGSYEQYF
TRBJ1-3,TRBV28,.,.,TGTGCCAGCAGTTTATTGGGGAAAGTCGTCGGCTCTGGAAACACCATATATTTT,CASSLLGKVVGSGNTIYF
TRBJ1-2,TRBV18,TRBD1,few,TGTGCCAGCTCACCACCCGGACAGGGGGGAGACTATGGCTACACCTTC,CASSPPGQGGDYGYTF
TRBJ2-5,TRBV28,TRBD2,.,TGTGCCAGCAGACACGGGACTAGCGGGATAGAGACCCAGTACTTC,CASRHGTSGIETQYF
TRBJ2-2,TRBV11-3,.,few,TGTGCCAGCAGCTTAGTGGCAGGTTCGAACACCGGGGAGCTGTTTTTT,CASSLVAGSNTGELFF
TRBJ1-5,TRBV19,TRBD1,.,TGTGCCAGTAGTGGTCGACAGGGGGTTTTGAGCAATCAGCCCCAGCATTTT,CASSGRQGVLSNQPQHF